The 6 T cell receptor beta chains below all came from one sample that was sequenced in a study of blood T cell repertoires in COVID-19. The repertoire was sequenced with immunoSEQ multiplex PCR; TCRdb's copy has only in-frame clones and lacks some. The sample has 240,000 or so clones, around 90% seen once; the top ten hold around 0.91%. Sequenced material: peripheral blood. These receptor sequences come from a middle-aged woman who had recovered from COVID-19.

The rearrangement uses TRBV19 and TRBJ1-2; TRBD1 might be the D (6 bases). The V end lost 6 bases, the J end lost 6 bases, and 14 bases lay between the germline ends. Germline-derived CDR1 and CDR2 are LNHDA and SQIVND (reference sequence). This CDR3 spans 13 amino acids. The CDR3 DNA is TGTGCCAGTAGGAAGACAGGAGCCAATGGCTACACCTTC. This translates into CASRKTGANGYTF.

The chain joins TRBV21-1 to TRBJ2-1; the table names TRBD1, a call not compared with the DNA. TRBV21-1 is designated a pseudogene. This CDR3 has 15 amino acids. The DNA for the CDR3 is TGTGCCAGCAGCAAATGGGGGCCACATTACAATGAGCAGTTCTTC. It translates to CASSKWGPHYNEQFF.

Note on this clone: The DNA is omitted, as the CDR3 cannot be located on it reliably, and the CDR3 follows TCRdb's listing. This chain links TRBV6-5 with TRBJ2-7; the D call of TRBD2 is as the table states it, not checked on the DNA. Looked up from germline, CDR1 is MNHEY and CDR2 is SVGAGI. The CDR3 extends over 16 residues, inclusive of both ends. CDR3 loop: CASSSSTSGRPYEQYF.

The chain combines TRBV29-1 with TRBJ1-1; D is possibly TRBD1 (6 bases). Trimming removed 6 bases at V and 1 base at J, with 15 bases between. Germline V gene sequence: CDR1 SQVTM, CDR2 ANQGSEA. This CDR3 contains 14 residues. The CDR3 DNA reads as TGCAGCGTCATGCCGGGACACAAGAACACTGAAGCTTTCTTT. Protein: CSVMPGHKNTEAFF.

This clone has more than one count but fewer than ten. The gene calls are TRBV7-6 and TRBJ2-7; 10 positions match TRBD1. The V gene end was trimmed by 1 base and the J gene end by 6 bases; junction bases not matched to a gene: 3. In germline, CDR1 is SGHVS, CDR2 FNYEAQ. The CDR3 has 14 residues. Here the CDR3 reads CASSLGQGAGEQYF. In nucleotides, the CDR3 is TGTGCCAGCAGCTTAGGACAGGGGGCGGGCGAGCAGTACTTC.

The chain recombines TRBV25-1 with TRBJ2-2; D not certain. The CDR3 spans 14 residues. CDR1 and CDR2 (germline): MGHDK, SYGVNS. V lost 6 bases and J lost 0, with 8 bases in between. The CDR3 region is CASRGNPNTGELFF. The CDR3, as DNA: TGTGCCAGCAGGGGCAACCCGAACACCGGGGAGCTGTTTTTT. The full variable domain, rest sourced from reference TRBV25-1 and TRBJ2-2, is EADIYQTPRYLVIGTGKKITLECSQTMGHDKMYWYQQDPGMELHLIHYSYGVNSTEKGDLSSESTVSRIRTEHFPLTLESARPSHTSQYLCASRGNPNTGELFFGEGSRLTVL.